This T cell receptor (beta chain) was profiled in a study of blood T cell repertoires in COVID-19. Turning to the study itself: COVID-19 samples collected from the United States, Italy and Spain covered acute and convalescent phases. The cDNA or gDNA used as material had been derived from T cells, B-cell-depleted T cells, or PBMCs.

CDR3 length equals 17 residues. The germline V and J ends were trimmed by 0 bases and 0 bases, with 13 bases remaining between them. Germline V gives CDR1 LNHNV, CDR2 YYDKDF (reference sequence). As originally analysed: How many nucleated cells were present was estimated from reference gene primer amplification. This table comes from immunoSEQ multiplex PCR, and its TCRdb copy is limited to in-frame clones, with some not included. That table is the source of V, J and clone size, and D and trimming were worked out from the DNA. The sample contains roughly 350,000 clones, 85% to 90% of which appear only once.

The chain employs TRBV15 and TRBJ2-3; weak D call: TRBD2 (6 bases). Sequenced: peripheral blood. The sequence was collected from a woman in her 50s with active or convalescent COVID-19. The CDR3, as DNA: TGTGCCACCAGCAGAGATGTCATAGCGGCTAGCACAGATACGCAGTATTTT. Residues: CATSRDVIAASTDTQYF.